This T cell receptor (beta chain) was captured by sequencing in a study of OX40 agonist ivuxolimab in advanced cancers. Study-level information: Three partial responders included one hepatocellular carcinoma patient and two cutaneous melanoma patients.

This clone occurred a few times. Its antigen is not identified. Regarding the study as a whole: Normalized T-cell clonal expansion was also low in a subset of nonresponders.

CDR3 length: 14 residues. The germline gives CDR1 SGHDT, CDR2 YYEEEE. V lost 3 bases, J lost 2 bases, and 12 bases lay in between. Assay used: immunoSEQ multiplex PCR; TCRdb lists only in-frame clones, some missing. This sample has around 64,000 clones, with roughly nine tenths found just once. The TCR originated in an adult with an advanced solid tumor such as melanoma, head and neck, liver or kidney cancer. This specimen consisted of CD4+ or CD8+ T cells sorted from blood, obtained in a trial of the OX40 agonist ivuxolimab. V gene TRBV5-6 combines with J gene TRBJ2-7, with TRBD1 as a possible D gene (6 bases). CDR3 nucleotide sequence: TGTGCCAGCAGCTCCGGGACATCCCCCTACGAGCAGTACTTC. Its translation is CASSSGTSPYEQYF.